The 11 T cell receptor beta chains presented below share a single source sample, sequenced in a study of T cells in Graves' hyperthyroidism and ophthalmopathy. TCR beta CDR3 region amplification was performed from RNA transcripts. Carried out on the TCR CDR3, a first-round RT-PCR used the HTBI primer set. TCRdb independently ran MiXCR on the multiplex PCR reads; one entry per CDR3 protein. The data hold 400,000 to 550,000 distinct CDR3 sequences, with approximately 14% observed a single time. Input material: blood. Receptor source: a woman younger than 30 with Graves' hyperthyroidism.

This clonotype was recorded many times. The rearrangement uses TRBV28 and TRBJ2-3, with TRBD1 matching over 9 bases. The CDR3 totals 16 residues. Per the germline V gene, CDR1 is MDHEN and CDR2 is SYDVKM. Trimming cost V 5 bases and J 3 bases; bases outside gene matches: 9. DNA of the CDR3: TGTGCCAGCAGTATCGGATCGGGACAGGGAACAGATACGCAGTATTTT. It translates to CASSIGSGQGTDTQYF.

In its sample, this clonotype was seen many times. The V gene is TRBV11-2, the J gene TRBJ2-1; D not certain. Germline assignment: CDR1 SGHAT and CDR2 FQNNGV. The V end was cut by 8 bases, the J end by 9 bases, with 8 bases between. CDR3 length: 10 amino acids. The CDR3 reads CASAIGEQFF. CDR3 nucleotide sequence: TGTGCCAGCGCTATAGGTGAGCAGTTCTTC.

A few counts support this clonotype. A much more abundant neighbour one base away suggests this may be a read error. V and J are TRBV11-2 and TRBJ1-2, with D hard to call. Per germline, CDR1 SGHAT and CDR2 FQNNGV. This CDR3 is 12 amino acids long. The CDR3 loop reads CASSLVGYGYAF. The CDR3 DNA is TGTGCCAGCAGCTTAGTTGGCTATGGCTACGCCTTC.

This clonotype was counted many times. The V call is TRBV30, the J call TRBJ2-7; D unresolved. Germline CDR1 and CDR2: GTSNPN and SVGIG (reference sequence). This CDR3 is 12 amino acids long. The V end lost 1 base, the J end lost 2 bases, and 6 bases lay between the germline ends. The CDR3 bases are TGTGCCTGGAGTGGCTCGACCTACGAGCAGTACTTC. It specifies CAWSGSTYEQYF. The full variable domain, rest sourced from reference TRBV30 and TRBJ2-7, is SQTIHQWPATLVQPVGSPLSLECTVEGTSNPNLYWYRQAAGRGLQLLFYSVGIGQISSEVPQNLSASRPQDRQFILSSKKLLLSDSGFYLCAWSGSTYEQYFGPGTRLTVT.

This clonotype was seen at least ten times. This chain uses TRBV19 with TRBJ1-1, with a possible D match to TRBD1 (5 bases). The ends were cut back, 4 bases at V and 5 bases at J, with 14 bases in the middle. The CDR3 covers 14 residues. From germline, CDR1 is LNHDA and CDR2 SQIVND (reference sequence). The CDR3: CASSTGTLETEAFF. CDR3 nucleotides: TGTGCCAGTAGTACCGGGACCTTGGAGACTGAAGCTTTCTTT.

This clonotype has just a few counts. CDR3 DNA sequence: TGTGCCAGCTGTGGTGGCAGGGGGCTTAGGTACGAGCAGTACGTC. Protein: CASCGGRGLRYEQYV. V and J are TRBV18 and TRBJ2-7; 8 positions agree with TRBD1. There are 15 residues in the CDR3. The germline gives CDR1 KGHSH, CDR2 LQKENI. The V gene end was trimmed by 7 bases and the J gene end by 4 bases; junction bases not matched to a gene: 12.

In this sample, this clonotype turned up once. A junction end diverges from the germline sequence, so it may reflect a read error. This chain links TRBV5-1 with TRBJ1-1; TRBD1 agrees at 7 bases. Germline V gene data show CDR1 as SGHRS and CDR2 as YFSETQ. The CDR3 has 17 amino acids. CDR3 sequence reads: CASSLEWQGDMNTEAFF. The CDR3 DNA sequence: TGTGCCAGCAGCTTAGAGTGGCAGGGGGACATGAACACTGAAGCTTTCTTT.

This clonotype was seen repeatedly, ten times or more. The genes are TRBV2 and TRBJ1-1; the match to TRBD1 covers 7 bases. V trimming: 8 bases; J trimming: 2 bases; junction bases outside the gene matches: 11. From germline, CDR1 is SNHLY and CDR2 FYNNEI. CDR3 size: 15 residues. The CDR3 DNA reads TGTGCCAGCTCAGGGGGGGGCCGGGGAAACACTGAAGCTTTCTTT. Its protein product is CASSGGGRGNTEAFF.

There are many counts of this clonotype. The V gene is TRBV27, the J gene TRBJ1-6; 7 bases are a match to TRBD1. The J segment lost 7 bases and the V segment lost 3 bases, leaving 3 bases of the junction unmatched. This CDR3 is 14 amino acids long. In germline, CDR1 is MNHEY, CDR2 SMNVEV (reference sequence). CDR3 amino acids: CASSFVTGNSPLHF. CDR3 DNA sequence: TGTGCCAGCAGTTTCGTGACAGGGAATTCACCCCTCCACTTT.

This clonotype was seen at least ten times. The rearrangement links TRBV29-1 to TRBJ2-7; 10 bases fit TRBD1. This CDR3 has 15 amino acids. Germline loops: CDR1 SQVTM, CDR2 ANQGSEA. The junction had 7 bases not matched to a gene; V was cut back by 1 base and J by 4 bases. CDR3 in DNA: TGCAGCGTTGAAGGAGTTTCGGGACAGGGGTACGAGCAGTACTTC. Amino acid sequence: CSVEGVSGQGYEQYF.

This clonotype was detected only a few times. The chain uses TRBV24-1 and TRBJ2-1; D ambiguous. Germline CDR1 is KGHDR and CDR2 is SFDVKD. The CDR3 contains 14 residues. V gave up 4 bases and J gave up 6 bases, with 12 bases separating them. The CDR3 DNA is TGTGCCACCAGTGACTACAGCATGCCCAATGAGCAGTTCTTC. It codes for CATSDYSMPNEQFF.